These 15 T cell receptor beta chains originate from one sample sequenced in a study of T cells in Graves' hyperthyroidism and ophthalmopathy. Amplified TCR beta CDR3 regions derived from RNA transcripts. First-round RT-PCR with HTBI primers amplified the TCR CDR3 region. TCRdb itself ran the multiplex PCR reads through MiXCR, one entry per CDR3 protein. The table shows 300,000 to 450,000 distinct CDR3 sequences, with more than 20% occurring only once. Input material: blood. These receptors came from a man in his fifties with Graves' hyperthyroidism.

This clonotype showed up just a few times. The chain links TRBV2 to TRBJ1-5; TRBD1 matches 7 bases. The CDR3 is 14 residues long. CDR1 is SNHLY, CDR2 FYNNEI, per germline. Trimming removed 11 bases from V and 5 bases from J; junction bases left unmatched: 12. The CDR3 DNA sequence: TGTGCCGTCCAACAGGGGAATCGGGATCAGCCCCAGCATTTT. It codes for CAVQQGNRDQPQHF.

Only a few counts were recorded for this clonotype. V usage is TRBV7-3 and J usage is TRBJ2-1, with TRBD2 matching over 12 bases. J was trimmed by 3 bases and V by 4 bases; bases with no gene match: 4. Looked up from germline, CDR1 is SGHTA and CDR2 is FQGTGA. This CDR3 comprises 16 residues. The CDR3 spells CASSWTSGTSYNEQFF. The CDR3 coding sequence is TGTGCCAGCAGCTGGACTAGCGGGACAAGCTACAATGAGCAGTTCTTC.

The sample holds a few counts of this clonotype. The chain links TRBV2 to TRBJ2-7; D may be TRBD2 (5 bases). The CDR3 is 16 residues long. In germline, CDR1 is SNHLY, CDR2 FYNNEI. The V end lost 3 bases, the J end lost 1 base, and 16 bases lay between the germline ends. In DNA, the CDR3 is TGTGCCAGCAGTGAGCGGGCGCCCGTCGGGTCCTACGAGCAGTACTTC. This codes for CASSERAPVGSYEQYF.

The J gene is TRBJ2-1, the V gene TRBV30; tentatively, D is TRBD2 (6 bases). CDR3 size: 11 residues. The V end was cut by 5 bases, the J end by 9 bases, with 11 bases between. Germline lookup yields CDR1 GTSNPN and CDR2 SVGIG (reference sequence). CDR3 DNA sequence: TGTGCCTGGTGGACGGGAGCTGAGCAGTTCTTC. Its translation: CAWWTGAEQFF.

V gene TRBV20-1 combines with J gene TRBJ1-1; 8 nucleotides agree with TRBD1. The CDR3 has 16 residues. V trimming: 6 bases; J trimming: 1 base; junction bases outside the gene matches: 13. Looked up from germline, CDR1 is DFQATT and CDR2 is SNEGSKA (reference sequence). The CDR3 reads CSANDSGGAGNTEAFF. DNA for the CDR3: TGCAGTGCCAACGACTCAGGGGGCGCTGGGAACACTGAAGCTTTCTTT.

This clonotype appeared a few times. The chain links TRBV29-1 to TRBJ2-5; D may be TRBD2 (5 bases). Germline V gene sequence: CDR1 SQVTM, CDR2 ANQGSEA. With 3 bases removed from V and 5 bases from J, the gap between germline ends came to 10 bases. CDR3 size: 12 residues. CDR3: CSVERVMETQYF. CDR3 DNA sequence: TGCAGCGTTGAGAGGGTTATGGAGACCCAGTACTTC.

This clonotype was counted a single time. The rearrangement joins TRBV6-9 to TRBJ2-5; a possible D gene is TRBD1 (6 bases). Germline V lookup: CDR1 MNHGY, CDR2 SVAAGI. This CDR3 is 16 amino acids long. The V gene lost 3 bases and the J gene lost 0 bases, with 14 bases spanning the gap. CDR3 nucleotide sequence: TGTGCCAGCAGTTACCTTTTTGGGACAAACCAAGAGACCCAGTACTTC. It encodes CASSYLFGTNQETQYF.

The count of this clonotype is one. The CDR3 sequence is CASSLAGLAGGGVDTQYF. In nucleotides, the CDR3 is TGTGCCAGCAGCTTAGCCGGCCTAGCGGGAGGAGGCGTGGATACGCAGTATTTT. The V call is TRBV7-6, the J call TRBJ2-3; TRBD2 aligns across 11 bases. There are 18 residues in the CDR3. CDR1 and CDR2 from the germline V gene are SGHVS and FNYEAQ. J lost 6 bases, V lost 0 bases, and 11 bases had no gene match.

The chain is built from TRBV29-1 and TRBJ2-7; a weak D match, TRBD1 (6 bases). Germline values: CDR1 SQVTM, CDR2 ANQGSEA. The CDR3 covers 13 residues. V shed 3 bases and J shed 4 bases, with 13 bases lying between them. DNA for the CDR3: TGCAGCGTTGAGTCACAGGGATCGTACGAGCAGTACTTC. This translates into CSVESQGSYEQYF.

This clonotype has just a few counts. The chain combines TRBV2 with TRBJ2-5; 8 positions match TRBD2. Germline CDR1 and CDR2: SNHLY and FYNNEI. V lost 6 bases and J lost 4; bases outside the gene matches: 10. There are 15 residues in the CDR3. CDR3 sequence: CASSGLARQPETQYF. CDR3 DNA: TGTGCCAGCAGCGGACTAGCTCGGCAACCAGAGACCCAGTACTTC.

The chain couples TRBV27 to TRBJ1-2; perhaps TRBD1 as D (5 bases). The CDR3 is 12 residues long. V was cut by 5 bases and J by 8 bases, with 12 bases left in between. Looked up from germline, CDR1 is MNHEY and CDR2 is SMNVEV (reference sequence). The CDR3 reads CASSDNRRGYTF. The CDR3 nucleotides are TGTGCCAGCAGTGATAACAGGAGGGGCTACACCTTC.

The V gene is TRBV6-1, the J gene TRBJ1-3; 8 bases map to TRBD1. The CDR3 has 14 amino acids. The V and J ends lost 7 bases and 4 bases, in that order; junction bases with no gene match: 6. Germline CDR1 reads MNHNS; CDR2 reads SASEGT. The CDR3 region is CASNLDRGGNTIYF. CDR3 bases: TGTGCCAGCAACCTAGACAGGGGCGGAAACACCATATATTTT.

CDR3 nucleotides: TGTGCCAGCAGCCCGACACCCGTCTACGAGCAGTACTTC. Translation: CASSPTPVYEQYF. This chain uses TRBV7-2 with TRBJ2-7; D is ambiguous. V dropped 5 bases and J dropped 3 bases, with 11 bases sitting between them. This CDR3 region has 13 residues. Germline V gives CDR1 SGHTA, CDR2 FQGNSA.

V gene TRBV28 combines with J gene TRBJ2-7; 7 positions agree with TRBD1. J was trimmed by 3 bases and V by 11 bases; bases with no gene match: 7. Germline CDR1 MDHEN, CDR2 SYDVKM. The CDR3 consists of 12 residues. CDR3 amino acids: CAGGRDSYEQYF. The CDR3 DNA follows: TGTGCCGGCGGCAGGGACAGCTACGAGCAGTACTTC.

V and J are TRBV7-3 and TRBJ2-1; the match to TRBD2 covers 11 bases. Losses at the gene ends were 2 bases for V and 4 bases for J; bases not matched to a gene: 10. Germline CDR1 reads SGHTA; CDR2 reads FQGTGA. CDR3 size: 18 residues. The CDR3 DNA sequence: TGTGCCAGCAGCTTACTCCCCGGACTAGCGGGCGGGTACAATGAGCAGTTCTTC. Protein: CASSLLPGLAGGYNEQFF. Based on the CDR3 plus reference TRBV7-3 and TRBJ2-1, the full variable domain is GAGVSQTPSNKVTEKGKYVELRCDPISGHTALYWYRQSLGQGPEFLIYFQGTGAADDSGLPNDRFFAVRPEGSVSTLKIQRTERGDSAVYLCASSLLPGLAGGYNEQFFGPGTRLTVL.